Below, 14 T cell receptor beta chains from the same sample are listed, as sequenced in a study of control samples from healthy donors and cancer patients. The data were produced by immunoSEQ multiplex PCR, yet TCRdb's version contains in-frame clones alone and is incomplete. The repertoire holds 130,000 or so clones, with around 90% as singletons. The sample comprised blood. The receptor source for this set is a man aged 45-65 years in good health.

The rearrangement joins TRBV29-1 to TRBJ1-1, with a weak D call TRBD1 (6 bases). The CDR3 is made up of 16 amino acids. Trimming left V 8 bases short and J 4 bases short, with 26 bases between. Germline CDR1 and CDR2: SQVTM and ANQGSEA. CDR3 protein: CSILDRQDMSGTEAFF. CDR3 bases: TGCAGCATCCTTGACCGACAGGACATGAGTGGCACTGAAGCTTTCTTT.

This clone was detected a few times. The chain has TRBV4-1 and TRBJ2-5; 9 bases fit TRBD2. The J segment lost 2 bases and the V segment lost 0 bases, leaving 7 bases of the junction unmatched. This CDR3 is 17 amino acids long. Germline CDR1 reads MGHRA; CDR2 reads YSYEKL. CDR3 protein: CASSQDRAGGQQETQYF. The DNA for the CDR3 is TGCGCCAGCAGCCAAGATAGAGCGGGGGGCCAACAAGAGACCCAGTACTTC.

The chain is built from TRBV19 and TRBJ1-1, with 9 bases matching TRBD1. V was clipped by 6 bases and J by 3 bases; unmatched bases: 11. This CDR3 is built from 16 residues. Germline lookup yields CDR1 LNHDA and CDR2 SQIVND (reference sequence). The CDR3 DNA reads as TGTGCCAGTAGAAATGACCCGGGACAGGGACACACTGAAGCTTTCTTT. Translation gives CASRNDPGQGHTEAFF.

The J gene is TRBJ1-6, the V gene TRBV5-6, with D maybe TRBD1 (6 bases). The CDR3 covers 14 residues. V lost 4 bases and J lost 10, with 15 bases in between. Looked up from germline, CDR1 is SGHDT and CDR2 is YYEEEE. The CDR3 here is CASSVDRRGSPLHF. In DNA form, the CDR3 reads TGTGCCAGCAGCGTTGACAGGAGAGGGTCACCCCTCCACTTT.

This clone was observed a few times. This chain links TRBV5-1 with TRBJ2-5; 8 bases fit TRBD1. The CDR3 spans 16 residues. V lost 0 bases and J lost 1; bases outside the gene matches: 5. Looked up from germline, CDR1 is SGHRS and CDR2 is YFSETQ. In nucleotides, the CDR3 is TGCGCCAGCAGCTTGGGGACAGGGCGAAGCCAAGAGACCCAGTACTTC. Its protein is CASSLGTGRSQETQYF.

Only one count was recorded for this clone. Here the CDR3 reads CASSLDRSRGYTF. The CDR3 DNA reads TGTGCCAGCAGCCTCGACAGGAGCCGTGGCTACACCTTC. The chain couples TRBV7-6 to TRBJ1-2; TRBD1 is a possible D gene (6 bases). Germline V gene lookup returns CDR1 SGHVS and CDR2 FNYEAQ. The CDR3 is 13 amino acids. The V end lost 5 bases, the J end lost 7 bases, and 14 bases lay between the germline ends.

The chain uses TRBV6-5 and TRBJ1-2; TRBD1 aligns across 9 bases. The length of the CDR3 is 15 residues. Germline V gene lookup returns CDR1 MNHEY and CDR2 SVGAGI. Losses at the gene ends were 0 bases for V and 8 bases for J; bases not matched to a gene: 7. CDR3 loop: CASSYSGTGLGGYTF. CDR3 nucleotide sequence: TGTGCCAGCAGTTACTCGGGGACAGGGCTAGGGGGCTACACCTTC.

The V gene is TRBV3-1 (or the pseudogene TRBV3-2), the J gene TRBJ1-1; TRBD1 aligns across 9 bases. The germline CDR1 and CDR2 sequences are LGHDT and YNNKEL (reference sequence). CDR3 length: 16 residues. V gave up 4 bases and J gave up 4 bases; unmatched junction bases: 10. The DNA for the CDR3 is TGTGCCAGCAGCCCCTTTTGGGGGACAGGGTCCACTGAAGCTTTCTTT. This sequence encodes CASSPFWGTGSTEAFF.

The chain uses TRBV19 and TRBJ1-2; TRBD1 aligns across 7 bases. The CDR3 extends over 15 amino acids. The germline V gene encodes CDR1 LNHDA and CDR2 SQIVND (reference sequence). V trimming: 5 bases; J trimming: 0 bases; junction bases outside the gene matches: 6. The CDR3, as DNA: TGTGCCAGTAGTTTGCCGGGACAGACTAACTATGGCTACACCTTC. Protein: CASSLPGQTNYGYTF. Supplemented by reference TRBV19 and TRBJ1-2, the full variable domain reads DGGITQSPKYLFRKEGQNVTLSCEQNLNHDAMYWYRQDPGQGLRLIYYSQIVNDFQKGDIAEGYSVSREKKESFPLTVTSAQKNPTAFYLCASSLPGQTNYGYTFGSGTRLTVV.

This chain joins TRBV5-6 and TRBJ2-1; tentative D call: TRBD1 (6 bases). The V gene's germline CDR1 is SGHDT and CDR2 YYEEEE. Trimming took off 2 bases at V and 5 bases at J, with 14 bases between the two ends. CDR3 length equals 15 residues. The CDR3 nucleotides read TGTGCCAGCAGCTTTCTGGGGGCCCAGGACAATGAGCAGTTCTTC. Encoded protein: CASSFLGAQDNEQFF.

The rearrangement uses TRBV7-9 and TRBJ1-2; tentatively, D is TRBD1 (5 bases). Germline V gene lookup returns CDR1 SEHNR and CDR2 FQNEAQ (reference sequence). The CDR3 runs 15 residues. Trimming took 2 bases from V and 6 from J, leaving 16 bases between them. CDR3 sequence reads: CASSLTREGQNGYTF. CDR3 DNA sequence: TGTGCCAGCAGCTTAACCAGGGAAGGGCAGAATGGCTACACCTTC.

V and J are TRBV11-2 and TRBJ1-6, with a tentative D call TRBD1 (6 bases). Trimming left V 1 base short and J 0 bases short, with 7 bases between. CDR3 length: 16 residues. The V gene's germline CDR1 is SGHAT and CDR2 FQNNGV. CDR3 sequence (DNA): TGTGCCAGCAGCTTAGTCAGGGGCTCCTATAATTCACCCCTCCACTTT. This codes for CASSLVRGSYNSPLHF.

The rearrangement uses TRBV6-5 and TRBJ1-2; no reliable D call. Trimming took 6 bases from V and 7 from J, leaving 9 bases between them. Germline V gives CDR1 MNHEY, CDR2 SVGAGI. This CDR3 is 11 amino acids long. The CDR3 nucleotides read TGTGCCAGCAGGGCCGCGGGTGGCTACACCTTC. It codes for CASRAAGGYTF.

This clone was observed a single time. This chain links TRBV19 with TRBJ1-5, with D maybe TRBD1 (5 bases). V shed 4 bases and J shed 3 bases, with 10 bases lying between them. Per the germline V gene, CDR1 is LNHDA and CDR2 is SQIVND (reference sequence). This CDR3 is built from 14 residues. In DNA form, the CDR3 reads TGTGCCAGTAGTAGGGGCCGGATCAATCAGCCCCAGCATTTT. Its translation: CASSRGRINQPQHF.